Below are 25 T cell receptor beta chains sequenced from a single sample in a study of CD8 T cells in ankylosing spondylitis. TCRdb reanalysed the 5' RACE reads using MiXCR and keeps one entry per CDR3 protein. The sample records hundreds of thousands of distinct CDR3 sequences, roughly 20% being singletons. The sequenced sample was blood, either unsorted or a sorted T cell fraction (not recorded which). The receptors come from a male donor with ankylosing spondylitis or in good health (not recorded which).

In this sample, this clonotype turned up many times. The chain links TRBV29-1 to TRBJ1-4; D gene unclear. Germline CDR1 reads SQVTM; CDR2 reads ANQGSEA. V dropped 3 bases and J dropped 5 bases, with 7 bases sitting between them. CDR3 length: 12 residues. For the CDR3, the DNA is TGCAGCGTTGAGGGCGCGAATGAAAAACTGTTTTTT. This sequence encodes CSVEGANEKLFF.

J is TRBJ1-5 and V is TRBV2; D unclear. The germline CDR1 and CDR2 sequences are SNHLY and FYNNEI. The CDR3 runs 14 residues. V was trimmed by 6 bases and J by 4 bases, leaving 13 bases between them. CDR3 amino acids: CASRNPIGNQPQHF. The CDR3 region has the DNA TGTGCCAGCAGGAATCCCATCGGAAATCAGCCCCAGCATTTT.

This sequence joins TRBV5-1 and TRBJ2-3, with 12 positions matching TRBD2. The CDR3 is 16 residues long. Germline V gives CDR1 SGHRS, CDR2 YFSETQ. V was clipped by 3 bases and J by 2 bases; unmatched bases: 4. The CDR3 region has the DNA TGCGCCAGCAGCTCCTGGACTAGCGGGAACACAGATACGCAGTATTTT. It is translated as CASSSWTSGNTDTQYF.

The V gene is TRBV18, the J gene TRBJ2-5; tentative D call: TRBD2 (5 bases). The CDR3 has 13 amino acids. Germline CDR1 is KGHSH and CDR2 is LQKENI. V lost 0 bases and J lost 5, with 7 bases in between. CDR3 loop: CASSPPSGETQYF. The CDR3 DNA reads TGTGCCAGCTCACCACCCTCGGGGGAGACCCAGTACTTC. The whole variable domain, remainder taken from reference TRBV18 and TRBJ2-5, is NAGVMQNPRHLVRRRGQEARLRCSPMKGHSHVYWYRQLPEEGLKFMVYLQKENIIDESGMPKERFSAEFPKEGPSILRIQQVVRGDSAAYFCASSPPSGETQYFGPGTRLLVL.

This clonotype was seen ten or more times. The chain employs TRBV10-2 and TRBJ1-6, with TRBD1 matching 8 bases. V lost 5 bases, J lost 9 bases, and 3 bases stayed unmatched. Germline V gives CDR1 WSHSY, CDR2 SAAADI. This CDR3 is built from 13 residues. The CDR3 sequence is CASSPGQASPLHF. CDR3 DNA sequence: TGCGCCAGCAGTCCGGGACAGGCTTCACCCCTCCACTTT.

V usage is TRBV15 and J usage is TRBJ1-1, with D possibly matching TRBD1 (5 bases). CDR1 is LNHNV, CDR2 YYDKDF, per germline (reference sequence). The CDR3 is 17 residues long. V shed 2 bases and J shed 3 bases, with 19 bases lying between them. In DNA form, the CDR3 reads TGTGCCACCAGCAGAAAACCTTGGCAGGGCGAAGACACTGAAGCTTTCTTT. It translates to CATSRKPWQGEDTEAFF. Together with reference TRBV15 and TRBJ1-1, the CDR3 gives the full variable domain: DAMVIQNPRYQVTQFGKPVTLSCSQTLNHNVMYWYQQKSSQAPKLLFHYYDKDFNNEADTPDNFQSRRPNTSFCFLDIRSPGLGDTAMYLCATSRKPWQGEDTEAFFGQGTRLTVV.

This clonotype appeared a few times. V is TRBV28 and J is TRBJ2-7; 7 nucleotides align to TRBD1. V was clipped by 4 bases and J by 0 bases; unmatched bases: 9. The CDR3 is 16 residues long. Per germline, CDR1 MDHEN and CDR2 SYDVKM. In DNA form, the CDR3 reads TGTGCCAGCAGTTCCTGGCTGGCAGGGGGCTCCTACGAGCAGTACGTC. Encoded protein: CASSSWLAGGSYEQYV.

This clonotype was found a few times. The rearrangement joins TRBV7-6 to TRBJ2-3; no definite D call. Germline V CDR1 and CDR2: SGHVS, FNYEAQ. The CDR3 totals 12 residues. Trimming shortened V by 0 bases and J by 7 bases, and 5 bases separated the two germline ends. The CDR3 DNA sequence: TGTGCCAGCAGCTTAGCGGATAATACGCAGTATTTT. The encoded protein is CASSLADNTQYF.

In its sample, this clonotype was seen many times. At one end, the junction sequence differs from germline, possibly due to a read error. The chain recombines TRBV5-1 with TRBJ2-3, with 12 bases lining up with TRBD2. CDR3 size: 16 residues. Germline values: CDR1 SGHRS, CDR2 YFSETQ. The CDR3: CASSSRTSGGTDTQYF. The CDR3 nucleotides read TGTGCCAGCAGCTCTCGGACTAGCGGGGGCACAGATACGCAGTATTTT.

The V gene is TRBV9, the J gene TRBJ2-1, with D perhaps matching TRBD1 (5 bases). This CDR3 has 14 amino acids. V was cut by 0 bases and J by 8 bases, with 12 bases left in between. Germline CDR1 SGDLS, CDR2 YYNGEE. The CDR3 loop reads CASSVGTGFYEQFF. CDR3 DNA sequence: TGTGCCAGCAGCGTAGGCACAGGCTTCTATGAGCAGTTCTTC.

This clonotype was detected only once. The V gene is TRBV3-1, the J gene TRBJ2-1; TRBD2 matches at 7 bases. V gave up 0 bases and J gave up 2 bases; unmatched junction bases: 4. This CDR3 is built from 16 residues. Germline values: CDR1 LGHDT, CDR2 YNNKEL (reference sequence). CDR3 region: CASSQDGLAAYNEQFF. The CDR3 coding sequence is TGTGCCAGCAGCCAAGATGGCCTAGCGGCCTACAATGAGCAGTTCTTC.

This clonotype was seen at least ten times. This chain connects TRBV5-1 to TRBJ1-1, with TRBD1 matching 11 bases. The CDR3 is 13 amino acids. Germline V gene data show CDR1 as SGHRS and CDR2 as YFSETQ. With V trimmed by 8 bases and J by 4 bases, 4 bases remained unmatched. CDR3 sequence (DNA): TGCGCCAGTTCCGGGACAGGGGGCACTGAAGCTTTCTTT. This gives the protein CASSGTGGTEAFF.

This clonotype was picked up a small number of times. The rearrangement links TRBV11-2 to TRBJ2-1; 12 bases match TRBD1. This CDR3 is built from 15 residues. V gave up 4 bases and J gave up 6 bases; unmatched junction bases: 4. Germline V gives CDR1 SGHAT, CDR2 FQNNGV. CDR3 coding DNA: TGTGCCAGCAGCTCACCGGGACAGGGGGCCAATGAGCAGTTCTTC. It codes for CASSSPGQGANEQFF.

The sample holds many counts of this clonotype. The chain employs TRBV6-1 and TRBJ2-2; 8 bases match TRBD1. The CDR3 sequence is 15 residues long. CDR1 and CDR2 (germline): MNHNS, SASEGT. V shed 4 bases, J shed 1 base, and the junction held 2 bases outside the gene matches. CDR3 sequence reads: CASSAGQGNTGELFF. The CDR3, as DNA: TGTGCCAGCAGTGCCGGACAGGGGAACACCGGGGAGCTGTTTTTT.

A few counts support this clonotype. The chain links TRBV28 to TRBJ2-4; 9 bases line up with TRBD1. This CDR3 spans 15 amino acids. CDR1 MDHEN and CDR2 SYDVKM come from the germline V gene. The V segment lost 4 bases and the J segment 8 bases; nucleotides outside the gene matches: 9. The CDR3 DNA is TGTGCCAGCAGTTCAGGAGGGACAGGGTTGGACATTCAGTACTTC. Protein: CASSSGGTGLDIQYF.

This clonotype was detected a few times. The CDR3 loop reads CASSWTGTSQPQHF. The CDR3, as DNA: TGTGCCAGCAGCTGGACAGGGACGAGTCAGCCCCAGCATTTT. V is TRBV27 and J is TRBJ1-5, with 8 bases aligning to TRBD1. The CDR3 spans 14 residues. Germline V CDR1 and CDR2: MNHEY, SMNVEV (reference sequence). V gave up 6 bases and J gave up 6 bases; unmatched junction bases: 7.

Many counts were recorded for this clonotype. The junction departs from the called germline gene at one end, perhaps through a read error. The chain joins TRBV5-1 to TRBJ1-5, with D possibly TRBD1 on 5 matching bases. The CDR3 consists of 13 residues. The germline V gene encodes CDR1 SGHRS and CDR2 YFSETQ. CDR3 DNA sequence: TGTGCCAGCAGTTTGGGGGGGGATCAGCCCCAGCATTTT. Protein: CASSLGGDQPQHF.

The chain carries TRBV12-3 or TRBV12-4 and TRBJ2-2; TRBD1 matches at 8 bases. The CDR3 spans 14 residues. V shed 6 bases, J shed 3 bases, and the junction held 3 bases outside the gene matches. CDR3 loop: CASSRQGHTGELFF. The CDR3 DNA is TGTGCCAGCAGCCGACAGGGGCACACCGGGGAGCTGTTTTTT.

Worth noting for this clonotype: One junction end does not reproduce the germline sequence, and a read error may be involved. The chain links TRBV12-3 or TRBV12-4 to TRBJ1-3, with a tentative D call TRBD1 (5 bases). The CDR3 spans 12 residues. The CDR3 DNA follows: TGTGCCAGCAGTTTAGACACCTCCGGGGCTATTTTT. Its protein product is CASSLDTSGAIF.

The chain combines TRBV7-2 with TRBJ1-1, with D unclear. Between the trimmed V and J ends, which lost 2 bases and 2 bases, there was a span of 9 bases. CDR3 length: 14 amino acids. Germline V gene sequence: CDR1 SGHTA, CDR2 FQGNSA. CDR3 residues: CASSLITVNTEAFF. The CDR3 DNA sequence: TGTGCCAGCAGCTTAATTACGGTCAACACTGAAGCTTTCTTT.

This clonotype turned up a few times. This chain uses TRBV5-1 with TRBJ1-1; the match to TRBD1 covers 8 bases. This CDR3 is 15 amino acids long. Trimming cost V 5 bases and J 2 bases; bases outside gene matches: 8. Germline V CDR1 and CDR2: SGHRS, YFSETQ. Here the CDR3 DNA reads TGCGCCAGCAGTGAGACAGGGGTGATAAACACTGAAGCTTTCTTT. This codes for CASSETGVINTEAFF. The full variable domain, in which reference TRBV5-1 and TRBJ1-1 provide the parts outside the CDR3, is KAGVTQTPRYLIKTRGQQVTLSCSPISGHRSVSWYQQTPGQGLQFLFEYFSETQRNKGNFPGRFSGRQFSNSRSEMNVSTLELGDSALYLCASSETGVINTEAFFGQGTRLTVV.

This clonotype was seen a handful of times. The chain combines TRBV9 with TRBJ2-2; D is possibly TRBD1 (5 bases). The germline gives CDR1 SGDLS, CDR2 YYNGEE. This CDR3 has 14 amino acids. The V end was cut by 0 bases, the J end by 4 bases, with 7 bases between. This CDR3 is CASSVGGGTGELFF. Written as DNA, the CDR3 is TGTGCCAGCAGCGTAGGGGGCGGCACCGGGGAGCTGTTTTTT.

The V and J genes are TRBV12-3 or TRBV12-4 and TRBJ1-3; 7 nucleotides agree with TRBD1. V was pared by 5 bases and J by 4 bases, with 5 bases of the junction left unmatched. The CDR3 loop spans 14 amino acids. The CDR3, as DNA: TGTGCCAGCAGTCCGAGGGACAGCGGAAACACCATATATTTT. This codes for CASSPRDSGNTIYF.

In this sample, this clonotype turned up a few times. The chain carries TRBV11-2 and TRBJ2-1, with TRBD2 identical over 9 bases. The J segment lost 7 bases and the V segment lost 4 bases, leaving 14 bases of the junction unmatched. Per germline, CDR1 SGHAT and CDR2 FQNNGV. The CDR3 extends over 17 amino acids. The CDR3: CASSSTILAGMGNEQFF. Here the CDR3 DNA reads TGTGCCAGCAGCTCAACCATTCTAGCGGGAATGGGGAATGAGCAGTTCTTC.

V gene TRBV6-1 combines with J gene TRBJ1-5, with D hard to call. Trimming took 6 bases from V and 0 from J, leaving 6 bases between them. In germline, CDR1 is MNHNS, CDR2 SASEGT. The CDR3 length is 13 residues. Here the CDR3 DNA reads TGTGCCAGCAGCCGCGGTAGCAATCAGCCCCAGCATTTT. The encoded protein is CASSRGSNQPQHF.